A selection of T cell receptor beta chains follows, all from one sample in a study of T cells in localized non-small cell lung cancer. Profiled with immunoSEQ multiplex PCR; TCRdb holds only in-frame clones, not every one. The sample includes under 15,000 clones, 28% of them seen just once. Sequencing used lung tumor tissue, obtained before any cancer treatment. These receptors all come from a female donor over 55 with stage I lung adenocarcinoma. CDR3s include the opening cysteine and the closing phenylalanine or tryptophan. D genes are given only for firm matches. Not every row has a clone size; where given, it reads once, few, many or a size class.

>TRBJ2-3|NA|TRBD2|TRBV28
TGTGCCAGCACCCTGGGAGGGACCAGCACAGATACGCAGTATTTT
CASTLGGTSTDTQYF
>TRBJ2-2|NA|TRBD2|TRBV19
TGTGCCAGTAGTGGGCTAGCGGGGAACACCGGGGAGCTGTTTTTT
CASSGLAGNTGELFF
>TRBJ2-2|few|TRBD1|TRBV10-2
TGCGCCAGCAAGACAGGGGCGGCCGGGGAGCTGTTTTTT
CASKTGAAGELFF
>TRBJ1-2|NA|NA|TRBV18
TGTGCCAGCTCACGAGGGGACGGGGACTATGGCTACACCTTC
CASSRGDGDYGYTF
>TRBJ1-1|once|NA|TRBV29-1
TGCAGCGTTGCCGGTTGGGGAACGGAAGCTTTCTTT
CSVAGWGTEAFF
>TRBJ1-1|NA|NA|TRBV1
TGCGCCAGCAGCCAACCCTTGGGGTTGGATAGCACTGAAGCTTTCTTT
CASSQPLGLDSTEAFF
>TRBJ1-5|few|TRBD1|TRBV6-8
TGTGCCAGCAGACAGGGGGCCAAACAGCCCCAGCATTTT
CASRQGAKQPQHF
>TRBJ1-2|NA|TRBD1|TRBV19
TGTGCCAGTAGTATACGGACAGGGGATATCAATGGCTACACCTTC
CASSIRTGDINGYTF
>TRBJ2-5|NA|NA|TRBV29-1
TGCAGCGTTTTGGTCGGGAGCCCCCTGGGGACCCAGTACTTC
CSVLVGSPLGTQYF
>TRBJ1-2|NA|NA|TRBV28
TGTGCCAGCAGCTTCAGGGGTGGCGGCTACACCTTC
CASSFRGGGYTF
>TRBJ2-1|once|TRBD2|TRBV19
TGTGCCAGCACCCCGCGGGTAGCGGGACCCTACAATGAGCAGTTCTTC
CASTPRVAGPYNEQFF
>TRBJ2-1|few|NA|TRBV11-3
TGTGCCAGCAGCTTAGATAATCGAGGTAATGAGCAGTTCTTC
CASSLDNRGNEQFF
>TRBJ1-1|NA|TRBD1|TRBV14
TGTGCCAGCAGCTCCTACAGGGGATTGAACACTGAAGCTTTCTTT
CASSSYRGLNTEAFF
>TRBJ2-5|NA|NA|TRBV11-3
TGTGCCAGCAGCTTAAGCCAGCCGGCATTCATCCAAGAGACCCAGTACTTC
CASSLSQPAFIQETQYF
>TRBJ2-1|NA|NA|TRBV18
TGTGCCAGCTCAGCCCCTGGGGGGCGGAGCTCCTACAATGAGCAGTTCTTC
CASSAPGGRSSYNEQFF
>TRBJ1-2|NA|TRBD1|TRBV19
TGTGCCAGTAAAACAGGGGGCTTTAACTATGGCTACACCTTC
CASKTGGFNYGYTF
>TRBJ1-1|NA|NA|TRBV6-8
TGTGCCAGTTGGGGGCAGTCAGACACTGAAGCTTTCTTT
CASWGQSDTEAFF
>TRBJ1-1|NA|NA|TRBV29-1
TGCAGCGGCCAGGTTTTGAACACTGAAGCTTTCTTT
CSGQVLNTEAFF
>TRBJ1-6|few|NA|TRBV6-8
TGTGCCAGCAGTTCCCTGAGCTCCTATAATTCACCCCTCCACTTT
CASSSLSSYNSPLHF
>TRBJ2-5|NA|NA|TRBV11-3
TGTGCCAGCAGCCGTGGTACGGACTACTTGGAGACCCAGTACTTC
CASSRGTDYLETQYF
>TRBJ2-2|many|TRBD1|TRBV6-8
TGTGCCAGCAGCCGACAGGGCACCGGGGAGCTGTTTTTT
CASSRQGTGELFF
>TRBJ2-3|few|TRBD1|TRBV11-3
TGTGCCAGCAGCCCGGGACAGGGAGTGTTTGTTTCAGATACGCAGTATTTT
CASSPGQGVFVSDTQYF
>TRBJ1-3|few|NA|TRBV5-1
TGCGCCAGCAGCTTAGGTGGATCCCGCTCTGGAAACACCATATATTTT
CASSLGGSRSGNTIYF
>TRBJ1-1|few|NA|TRBV30
TGTGCCTGCAATAAGGGACTTGCAGGCACTGAAGCTTTCTTT
CACNKGLAGTEAFF
>TRBJ2-3|many|NA|TRBV6-8
TGTGCCAGCAGTGGGACCCTCCTCACGGATACGCAGTATTTT
CASSGTLLTDTQYF
>TRBJ1-2|once|TRBD1|TRBV5-1
TGCGCCAGCAGCTTGCAGGGGGGTAACTATGGCTACACCTTC
CASSLQGGNYGYTF
>TRBJ1-2|many|TRBD1|TRBV11-3
TGTGCCAGCAGCCGCAGGGACAGGTGGGAGGGAAATGGCTACACCTTC
CASSRRDRWEGNGYTF
>TRBJ1-1|medium-sized|TRBD1|TRBV4-1
TGCGCCAGCACACCGGGACAGGCCGCCGATTGGGCTTTCTTT
CASTPGQAADWAFF
>TRBJ1-1|medium-sized|TRBD1|TRBV6-8
TGTGCCAGCAGTAAATACAGGGGGGCTAACACTGAAGCTTTCTTT
CASSKYRGANTEAFF
>TRBJ2-5|NA|NA|TRBV11-3
TGTGCCAGCAGCTTAATCGGGCTAGCCGGCCAAGAGACCCAGTACTTC
CASSLIGLAGQETQYF
>TRBJ1-1|once|TRBD1|TRBV18
TGTGCCAGCTCACCAAGGACAGGGGGCGGGGACACTGAAGCTTTCTTT
CASSPRTGGGDTEAFF
>TRBJ1-1|NA|NA|TRBV28
TGTGCCAGCAGTTTAGCAGGGTTAAGGGATGAAGCTTTCTTT
CASSLAGLRDEAFF
>TRBJ1-3|NA|TRBD1|TRBV6-8
TGTGCCAGCTACAGGGGGTCTGGAAACACCATATATTTT
CASYRGSGNTIYF
>TRBJ2-2|few|NA|TRBV6-8
TGTGCCAGCAGTTACCGTCTCGAGGGCGGGGAGCTGTTTTTT
CASSYRLEGGELFF
>TRBJ1-1|NA|NA|TRBV9
TGTGCCAGCAGTTTTGGGGAGCTTATGAACACTGAAGCTTTCTTT
CASSFGELMNTEAFF
>TRBJ1-1|medium-sized|NA|TRBV11-3
TGTGCCAGCAGCTTACCGGGACCCCGGAGGTGGGTGAACACTGAAGCTTTCTTT
CASSLPGPRRWVNTEAFF
>TRBJ2-3|many|NA|TRBV9
TGTGCCAGCAGCTTAAAATCTGGGAGAACAGATACGCAGTATTTT
CASSLKSGRTDTQYF
>TRBJ2-1|few|NA|TRBV11-3
TGTGCCAGCAGCCAGGAGGGAGATCGCGCCCCACGTCGGTTCTTC
CASSQEGDRAPRRFF
>TRBJ1-2|few|NA|TRBV11-3
TGTGCCAGCAGCCGTCCTGAGGGAGCTAACTATGGCTACACCTTC
CASSRPEGANYGYTF
>TRBJ2-2|NA|TRBD1|TRBV6-8
TGTGCCATCAAGGGACAGGGGGCTGGCGGGGAGCTGTTTTTT
CAIKGQGAGGELFF
>TRBJ1-2|NA|TRBD1|TRBV29-1
TGCAGCGTCTGGCCCGGGGACAGGTTGACTGGGTATGGCTACACCTTC
CSVWPGDRLTGYGYTF
>TRBJ1-1|few|NA|TRBV6-8
TGTGCCATCAGAAGTGGATCGAACACTGAAACTTTCTTT
CAIRSGSNTETFF
>TRBJ1-1|many|NA|TRBV11-3
TGTGCCAGCAGCCCCTCGACAGCGAACACTGAAGCTTTCTTT
CASSPSTANTEAFF
>TRBJ2-3|NA|TRBD2|TRBV5-1
TGCGCCAGCAGCCAAGTTATCCTAGCGGGAGATACGCAGTATTTT
CASSQVILAGDTQYF
>TRBJ2-1|NA|TRBD2|TRBV19
TGTGCCAGTAGCCTATCGACTAGCGGAGGTTACAATGAGCAGTTCTTC
CASSLSTSGGYNEQFF
>TRBJ2-5|few|NA|TRBV9
TGTGCCAGCAGCGTCCAGGGAGGTGGTTTCCAAGAGACCCAGTACTTC
CASSVQGGGFQETQYF
>TRBJ1-1|many|NA|TRBV6-8
TGTGCCAGCAGTTACTCGGGGCAGGTCTATAAAGCTTTCTTT
CASSYSGQVYKAFF
>TRBJ1-4|NA|NA|TRBV4-1
TGCGCCAGCAGCCAGTCCAATGAAAAACTGTTTTTT
CASSQSNEKLFF
>TRBJ2-1|few|TRBD2|TRBV6-8
TGTGCCAGCAGTTTCCTGATAGAGCGGGAGGGCAGGGACAATGAGCAGTTCTTC
CASSFLIEREGRDNEQFF
>TRBJ2-7|few|NA|TRBV23-1
TGCGCCAGCAGCTTGGCCGCGGCCTACGAGCAGTACTTC
CASSLAAAYEQYF
>TRBJ1-1|many|NA|TRBV6-8
TGTGCCAGCAGTTCTCGACAGAACACTGAAGCTTTCTTT
CASSSRQNTEAFF
>TRBJ2-1|NA|NA|TRBV6-8
TGTGCCAGCAGCCGACCCGGGACCGTTTTCAATAAGCAGTTCTTC
CASSRPGTVFNKQFF